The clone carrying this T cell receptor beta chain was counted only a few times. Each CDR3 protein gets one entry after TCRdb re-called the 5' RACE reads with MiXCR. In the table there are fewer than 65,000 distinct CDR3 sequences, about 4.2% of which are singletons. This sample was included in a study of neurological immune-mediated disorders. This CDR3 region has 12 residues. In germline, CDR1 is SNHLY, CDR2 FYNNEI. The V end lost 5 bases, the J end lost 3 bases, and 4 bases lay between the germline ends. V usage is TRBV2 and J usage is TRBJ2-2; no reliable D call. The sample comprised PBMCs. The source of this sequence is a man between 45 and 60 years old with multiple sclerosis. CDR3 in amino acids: CASSKDTGELFF. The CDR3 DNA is TGTGCCAGCAGTAAGGACACCGGGGAGCTGTTTTTT. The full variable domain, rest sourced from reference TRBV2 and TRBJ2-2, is EPEVTQTPSHQVTQMGQEVILRCVPISNHLYFYWYRQILGQKVEFLVSFYNNEISEKSEIFDDQFSVERPDGSNFTLKIRSTKLEDSAMYFCASSKDTGELFFGEGSRLTVL.